The rows below give T cell receptor beta chains drawn from one sample of a study of shared clonotypes between healthy human individuals. Assay: immunoSEQ multiplex PCR; the TCRdb copy retains only in-frame clones and omits some. The sample consists of some 790,000 clones, approximately 77% of them appearing once. Sequenced input: memory CD4+ T cells sorted from blood. The receptor set was obtained from a woman in her twenties or thirties in good health. Each CDR3 is given with its conserved first and last residue. The D gene is left open where the match is weak. Expanded clones are given a class, and other clones once, few, many or no size at all.

j_call | d_call | clone_size | v_call | cdr3_nt | cdr3_aa
TRBJ2-2 | NA | few | TRBV4-2 | TGTGCCAGCAGCCAACGATCAGGCGGGGAGCTGTTTTTT | CASSQRSGGELFF
TRBJ1-5 | NA | once | TRBV27 | TGTGCCAGCAGTTTAAGTCGACAGAGCAATCAGCCCCAGCATTTT | CASSLSRQSNQPQHF
TRBJ2-7 | NA | NA | TRBV7-3 | TGTGCCAGCAGCTTAACGTTAATCGGCGGGACCCTAGGCGAGCAGTACTTC | CASSLTLIGGTLGEQYF
TRBJ2-7 | NA | NA | TRBV4-1 | TGCGCCAGCAGCCAATCCGCAGGGGTTTTATCCTACGAGCAGTACTTC | CASSQSAGVLSYEQYF
TRBJ1-5 | NA | NA | TRBV6-1 | TGTGCCAGCAGCACCGGGACACCGAATAGTCAGCCCCAGCATTTT | CASSTGTPNSQPQHF
TRBJ2-2 | NA | NA | TRBV29-1 | TGCAGCGTTGACAGGGGACACACCGGGGAGCTGTTTTTT | CSVDRGHTGELFF
TRBJ2-3 | NA | NA | TRBV19 | TGTGCCAGTAGCCCCGGGGCTTTGGGGACAGATACGCAGTATTTT | CASSPGALGTDTQYF
TRBJ2-2 | TRBD1 | NA | TRBV15 | TGTGCCACCAGCATGGACAGGCTCCTAAATGGGGAGCTGTTTTTT | CATSMDRLLNGELFF
TRBJ1-2 | TRBD1 | NA | TRBV5-4 | TGTGCCAGCAGACGTACAGGGGGCGCCAATGGCTACACCTTC | CASRRTGGANGYTF
TRBJ2-7 | TRBD2 | NA | TRBV4-1 | TGCGCCAGCTCCTCTAGCGGGAGGGCGGGCGAGCAGTACTTC | CASSSSGRAGEQYF
TRBJ1-1 | NA | NA | TRBV10-3 | TGTGCCATCAGTGAGTCGAAAGTCGGGGTTTGGACTGAAGCTTTCTTT | CAISESKVGVWTEAFF
TRBJ1-1 | TRBD1 | NA | TRBV7-9 | TGTGCCAGCAGCTTAATGGGGACAGGAGGGGCTGAAGCTTTCTTT | CASSLMGTGGAEAFF
TRBJ2-7 | TRBD2 | NA | TRBV7-8 | TGTGCCAGCAGCTTAGTCATAGCGGGAGACTACGAGCAGTACTTC | CASSLVIAGDYEQYF
TRBJ2-5 | NA | NA | TRBV5-5 | TGTGCCAGCAGCTTCCAGTCTCAAGAGACCCAGTACTTC | CASSFQSQETQYF
TRBJ1-1 | TRBD1 | NA | TRBV25-1 | TGTGCCAGCAGTGACCCACAGGGGGCCTCGGGTCCAGCTTTCTTT | CASSDPQGASGPAFF
TRBJ2-3 | TRBD2 | NA | TRBV2 | TGTGCCAGCAGTGCAGTAGCGGGAGAGCTTAGCACAGATACGCAGTATTTT | CASSAVAGELSTDTQYF
TRBJ2-1 | TRBD1 | NA | TRBV19 | TGTGCCAGTAGTATAGTATCCTTGAGACAGGGGAGATACAATGAGCAGTTCTTC | CASSIVSLRQGRYNEQFF
TRBJ2-5 | NA | NA | TRBV4-1 | TGCGCCAGCAGCCAGCCGGGACGGAGAAAAGAGACCCAGTACTTC | CASSQPGRRKETQYF
TRBJ1-5 | TRBD1 | NA | TRBV28 | TGTGCCACCGGGACAGGGGGGGATTATAGCAATCAGCCCCAGCATTTT | CATGTGGDYSNQPQHF
TRBJ1-2 | NA | NA | TRBV5-1 | TGCGCCAGCAGCCTTGGTTTTGTTAGGGTTGAGGATGGCTACACCTTC | CASSLGFVRVEDGYTF
TRBJ1-1 | NA | few | TRBV28 | TGTGCCAGCAGGAAGGGCGGTATGAACACTGAAGCTTTCTTT | CASRKGGMNTEAFF
TRBJ2-1 | TRBD1 | NA | TRBV5-1 | TGCGCCAGCAGCACCGGACAGGCTGTTCCTTCCCGCTCCTACAATGAGCAGTTCTTC | CASSTGQAVPSRSYNEQFF
TRBJ1-2 | TRBD1 | NA | TRBV5-4 | TGTGCCTGTGCCTCGGGACAGGGTCACTATGGCTACACCTTC | CACASGQGHYGYTF
TRBJ2-2 | TRBD2 | NA | TRBV2 | TGTGCCAGCAGGGCCGGGACTAGTAGTGAGCTGTTTTTT | CASRAGTSSELFF
TRBJ2-6 | NA | NA | TRBV6-1 | TGTGCCAGCAGTGAAGCGAGGGGGGCCAACGTCCTGACTTTC | CASSEARGANVLTF
TRBJ2-1 | TRBD1 | NA | TRBV7-9 | TGTGCCAGCAGCAGAAAGTACAGGGGTAATGAGCAGTTCTTC | CASSRKYRGNEQFF